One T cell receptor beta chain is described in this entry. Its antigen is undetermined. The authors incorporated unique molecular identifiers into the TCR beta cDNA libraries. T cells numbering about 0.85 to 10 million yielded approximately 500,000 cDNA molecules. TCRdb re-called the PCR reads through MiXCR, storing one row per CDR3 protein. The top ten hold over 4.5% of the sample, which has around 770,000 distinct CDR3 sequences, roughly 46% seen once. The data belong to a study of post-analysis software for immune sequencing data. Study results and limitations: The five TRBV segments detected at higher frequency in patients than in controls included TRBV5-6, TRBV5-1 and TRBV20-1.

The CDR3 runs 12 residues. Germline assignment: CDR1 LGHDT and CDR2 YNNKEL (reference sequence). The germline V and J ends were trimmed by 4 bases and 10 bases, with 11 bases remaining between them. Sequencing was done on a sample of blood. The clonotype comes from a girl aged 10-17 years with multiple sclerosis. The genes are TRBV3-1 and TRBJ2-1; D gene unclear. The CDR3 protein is CASSPDPDEQFF. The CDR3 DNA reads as TGTGCCAGCAGCCCAGACCCGGACGAGCAGTTCTTC.